These 21 T cell receptor beta chains were sequenced from one sample in a study of CD8 T cells in Susac syndrome (dated by TCRdb to about 2019). The receptor library was made with the immunoSEQ multiplex PCR assay. RNA was extracted using the RNeasy kit, and about 0.45 to 1 ug of the RNA was reverse transcribed with random hexamers. TCRdb reanalyzed the raw reads on its own, using fastp at Q25 for trimming and MiXCR for clone calling, and kept in-frame beta chains. One record per CDR3 amino acid sequence lists the most common genes and DNA. This sample is represented by more than 100,000 distinct CDR3 sequences; around 94% of them were singletons. The top ten hold 0.25% to 0.3% of the sample. Sequenced: CD8+ T cells from PBMCs. The source of these receptors is a human donor with Susac syndrome.

This clonotype was seen just once. The chain couples TRBV20-1 to TRBJ1-2; no firm D call. The CDR3 has 15 amino acids. The V gene lost 0 bases and the J gene lost 8 bases, with 19 bases spanning the gap. Per germline, CDR1 DFQATT and CDR2 SNEGSKA (reference sequence). The CDR3 region is CSARDRRAPGGGYTF. CDR3 nucleotides: TGCAGTGCTAGAGATCGCCGGGCTCCTGGTGGGGGCTACACCTTC.

The CDR3 loop reads CASSQARSAGGTEAFF. The CDR3 DNA follows: TGCGCCAGCAGCCAAGCAAGGTCGGCAGGGGGGACTGAAGCTTTCTTT. The chain uses TRBV4-3 and TRBJ1-1, with TRBD1 matching over 7 bases. The CDR3 covers 16 residues. Germline CDR1 LGHNA, CDR2 YSLEER. Trimming cost V 1 base and J 5 bases; bases outside gene matches: 10.

The V call is TRBV11-2, the J call TRBJ2-1; a possible D gene is TRBD2 (6 bases). There are 16 residues in the CDR3. V was pared by 1 base and J by 2 bases, with 12 bases between. Germline V gives CDR1 SGHAT, CDR2 FQNNGV. CDR3 region: CASSLVSGRTYNEQFF. The CDR3 DNA is TGTGCCAGCAGCTTAGTTAGCGGCCGGACCTACAATGAGCAGTTCTTC.

The gene calls are TRBV20-1 and TRBJ2-3; 7 nucleotides align to TRBD2. This CDR3 is 15 amino acids long. The V segment lost 0 bases and the J segment 2 bases; nucleotides outside the gene matches: 5. The germline gives CDR1 DFQATT, CDR2 SNEGSKA (reference sequence). Here the CDR3 reads CSARDMGGNTDTQYF. Here the CDR3 DNA reads TGCAGTGCTAGAGATATGGGGGGGAACACAGATACGCAGTATTTT.

V gene TRBV10-3 combines with J gene TRBJ2-1; TRBD2 agrees at 8 bases. The CDR3 has 15 amino acids. J lost 12 bases, V lost 0 bases, and 10 bases had no gene match. The V gene's germline CDR1 is ENHRY and CDR2 SYGVKD. CDR3 protein: CAISESGGGPVGQFF. The CDR3 coding sequence is TGTGCCATCAGTGAGTCTGGCGGGGGGCCCGTGGGGCAGTTCTTC.

The genes are TRBV29-1 and TRBJ2-2, with unresolved D. The V gene lost 6 bases and the J gene lost 7 bases, with 15 bases spanning the gap. Germline CDR1 is SQVTM and CDR2 is ANQGSEA. This CDR3 has 13 residues. CDR3 sequence: CSVSFPHIGELFF. The CDR3 coding sequence is TGCAGCGTCTCCTTCCCCCACATCGGGGAGCTGTTTTTT.

The rearrangement joins TRBV29-1 to TRBJ1-2; weak D call: TRBD1 (6 bases). Deletions cut 0 bases from V and 3 bases from J, with 17 bases between. Germline CDR1 reads SQVTM; CDR2 reads ANQGSEA. The length of the CDR3 is 16 residues. Written as DNA, the CDR3 is TGCAGCGTTGAAGATCTGGGGGGCGTTGTGGACTATGGCTACACCTTC. It encodes CSVEDLGGVVDYGYTF.

V gene TRBV7-2 combines with J gene TRBJ2-6; a possible D gene is TRBD1 (5 bases). This CDR3 region has 15 residues. The germline CDR1 and CDR2 sequences are SGHTA and FQGNSA. Trimming took 1 base from V and 4 from J, leaving 8 bases between them. The CDR3 bases are TGTGCCAGCAGCTTAGAAGGGGCCGGGGCCAACGTCCTGACTTTC. Residues: CASSLEGAGANVLTF. The entire variable domain, with the rest obtained from reference TRBV7-2 and TRBJ2-6, is as follows: GAGVSQSPSNKVTEKGKDVELRCDPISGHTALYWYRQSLGQGLEFLIYFQGNSAPDKSGLPSDRFSAERTGGSVSTLTIQRTQQEDSAVYLCASSLEGAGANVLTFGAGSRLTVL.

V gene TRBV5-6 combines with J gene TRBJ1-2; 9 bases fit TRBD1. V was pared by 4 bases and J by 4 bases, with 17 bases of the junction left unmatched. The CDR3 has 18 amino acids. Germline CDR1 is SGHDT and CDR2 is YYEEEE. CDR3 residues: CASSRGQGRTFRGYGYTF. In DNA form, the CDR3 reads TGTGCCAGCAGCAGAGGACAGGGGAGAACTTTCCGGGGCTATGGCTACACCTTC.

The CDR3 DNA reads TGTGCCAGCAGCGCCGCTGCCTACGAGCAGTACTTC. It specifies CASSAAAYEQYF. V is TRBV13 and J is TRBJ2-7; D not certain. The CDR3 extends over 12 amino acids. The V gene lost 5 bases and the J gene lost 2 bases, with 7 bases spanning the gap. Germline V gene lookup returns CDR1 PRHDT and CDR2 FYEKMQ (reference sequence).

The rearrangement joins TRBV9 to TRBJ2-1; D possibly corresponds to TRBD1 (5 bases). Germline CDR1 SGDLS, CDR2 YYNGEE. V shed 0 bases and J shed 3 bases, with 10 bases lying between them. The CDR3 runs to 15 residues. In DNA, the CDR3 is TGTGCCAGCAGCGTAGTAGGACAAGTCTACAATGAGCAGTTCTTC. Its translation: CASSVVGQVYNEQFF. The entire variable domain, with the rest obtained from reference TRBV9 and TRBJ2-1, is as follows: DSGVTQTPKHLITATGQRVTLRCSPRSGDLSVYWYQQSLDQGLQFLIQYYNGEERAKGNILERFSAQQFPDLHSELNLSSLELGDSALYFCASSVVGQVYNEQFFGPGTRLTVL.

This chain links TRBV18 with TRBJ2-1; no reliable D call. V lost 6 bases, J lost 4 bases, and 16 bases lay in between. In germline, CDR1 is KGHSH, CDR2 LQKENI. The CDR3 has 15 amino acids. The CDR3 DNA follows: TGTGCCAGCTCTCCAGTGAAGGTCGCGTACAATGAGCAGTTCTTC. It translates to CASSPVKVAYNEQFF. The entire variable domain, with the rest obtained from reference TRBV18 and TRBJ2-1, is as follows: NAGVMQNPRHLVRRRGQEARLRCSPMKGHSHVYWYRQLPEEGLKFMVYLQKENIIDESGMPKERFSAEFPKEGPSILRIQQVVRGDSAAYFCASSPVKVAYNEQFFGPGTRLTVL.

V and J are TRBV20-1 and TRBJ2-7; 7 bases line up with TRBD2. The trim removed 3 bases at V and 1 base at J, leaving 12 bases unmatched. The germline V gene has CDR1 DFQATT and CDR2 SNEGSKA (reference sequence). The CDR3 spans 16 residues. The chain's CDR3 is CSASGGLAVASYEQYF. The CDR3 DNA sequence: TGCAGTGCTAGTGGCGGGCTAGCGGTTGCTTCCTACGAGCAGTACTTC.

In this sample, this clonotype turned up a few times. The CDR3 DNA reads TGTGCCAGCAGTCAATTCACCGGGACAGGGTATGGCTACACCTTC. Its translation is CASSQFTGTGYGYTF. V gene TRBV6-1 combines with J gene TRBJ1-2; TRBD1 aligns across 9 bases. CDR1 is MNHNS, CDR2 SASEGT, per germline. The CDR3 is made up of 15 amino acids. J was trimmed by 5 bases and V by 5 bases; bases with no gene match: 9.

In its sample, this clonotype was seen once. The DNA for the CDR3 is TGTGCCAGCAGCCAGGCCGGAGATGGCTACACCTTC. Its protein product is CASSQAGDGYTF. The rearrangement uses TRBV3-1 and TRBJ1-2; D unresolved. The length of the CDR3 is 12 residues. CDR1 and CDR2 from the germline V gene are LGHDT and YNNKEL (reference sequence). Trimming pared 3 bases from V and 6 bases from J, leaving 8 bases between.

This clonotype showed up just once. The chain couples TRBV4-1 to TRBJ1-5; D uncertain. The ends were cut back, 1 base at V and 0 bases at J, with 7 bases in the middle. CDR1 MGHRA and CDR2 YSYEKL come from the germline V gene. CDR3 size: 15 residues. In DNA, the CDR3 is TGCGCCAGCAGCCAAGGGCAGTATAGCAATCAGCCCCAGCATTTT. Its translation is CASSQGQYSNQPQHF.

This chain connects TRBV28 to TRBJ2-7; 11 nucleotides agree with TRBD2. CDR3 size: 14 residues. CDR1 and CDR2 from the germline V gene are MDHEN and SYDVKM. The trim removed 10 bases at V and 5 bases at J, leaving 10 bases unmatched. CDR3 nucleotide sequence: TGTGCCACCCTATTAGCGGGGGGGCCCCACGAGCAGTACTTC. It translates to CATLLAGGPHEQYF.

This chain connects TRBV29-1 to TRBJ1-4; 9 bases line up with TRBD1. The CDR3 length is 13 residues. The germline V gene has CDR1 SQVTM and CDR2 ANQGSEA. J gave up 7 bases and V 7 bases, and 7 bases lay outside the gene matches. CDR3 coding DNA: TGCAGCGCCCGGACAGGGGAACTTGAAAAACTGTTTTTT. It codes for CSARTGELEKLFF.

The chain joins TRBV9 to TRBJ1-4; possibly TRBD1 for D (5 bases). Germline-derived CDR1 and CDR2 are SGDLS and YYNGEE. The CDR3 has 14 amino acids. Between the trimmed V and J ends, which lost 4 bases and 7 bases, there was a span of 14 bases. This chain's CDR3 is CASSIRQGPEKLFF. DNA for the CDR3: TGTGCCAGCAGCATCCGGCAGGGACCTGAAAAACTGTTTTTT.

J is TRBJ1-6 and V is TRBV9; TRBD1 matches 7 bases. The V gene end was trimmed by 0 bases and the J gene end by 7 bases; junction bases not matched to a gene: 4. CDR3 size: 15 residues. CDR1 and CDR2 (germline): SGDLS, YYNGEE. The CDR3 protein is CASSVGDRANSPLHF. CDR3 bases: TGTGCCAGCAGCGTAGGTGACAGGGCGAATTCACCCCTCCACTTT.

The CDR3 reads CSVSWWGGRDRGLQETQYF. In DNA form, the CDR3 reads TGCAGCGTTTCGTGGTGGGGGGGCCGGGACAGGGGGCTCCAAGAGACCCAGTACTTC. The chain has TRBV29-1 and TRBJ2-5; TRBD1 agrees at 12 bases. Trimming cost V 5 bases and J 1 base; bases outside gene matches: 17. The CDR3 spans 19 residues. CDR1 SQVTM and CDR2 ANQGSEA come from the germline V gene.